Below, 12 T cell receptor beta chains from the same sample are listed, as sequenced in a study of blood T cell repertoires in COVID-19. The repertoire was sequenced with immunoSEQ multiplex PCR; TCRdb's copy has only in-frame clones and lacks some. Of about 240,000 clones in the sample, around 81% were seen once. The sample was peripheral blood. All receptors come from a man aged 25-45 years who had recovered from COVID-19.

This chain joins TRBV2 and TRBJ2-3; 13 positions match TRBD2. Germline values: CDR1 SNHLY, CDR2 FYNNEI. J was trimmed by 5 bases and V by 6 bases; bases with no gene match: 8. CDR3 length: 16 amino acids. CDR3 coding DNA: TGTGCCAGCAGAGACCCGGGACTAGCGGGGAGAGATACGCAGTATTTT. It is translated as CASRDPGLAGRDTQYF.

The table lists this clone with a count of one. The J gene is TRBJ2-2, the V gene TRBV5-4; 7 bases align to TRBD2. The junction had 4 bases not matched to a gene; V was cut back by 2 bases and J by 0 bases. This CDR3 contains 16 residues. Per germline, CDR1 SGHNT and CDR2 YYREEE (reference sequence). CDR3 region: CASSFGGGTNTGELFF. The CDR3 region has the DNA TGTGCCAGCAGCTTTGGCGGGGGTACGAACACCGGGGAGCTGTTTTTT.

A few counts support this clone. The chain joins TRBV27 to TRBJ1-6, with 7 bases matching TRBD1. CDR3 size: 14 residues. Germline V lookup: CDR1 MNHEY, CDR2 SMNVEV (reference sequence). V lost 6 bases to trimming and J lost 8 bases; unmatched junction nucleotides: 7. The CDR3 reads CASRTGVYDSPLHF. In DNA form, the CDR3 reads TGTGCCAGCAGAACAGGGGTTTATGATTCACCCCTCCACTTT.

This clone was counted a single time. The chain employs TRBV18 and TRBJ1-1; TRBD1 might be the D (5 bases). In germline, CDR1 is KGHSH, CDR2 LQKENI. V was cut by 1 base and J by 1 base, with 13 bases left in between. This CDR3 has 16 amino acids. CDR3 DNA: TGTGCCAGCTCACCACTTGTATTAGGGGAGAACACTGAAGCTTTCTTT. The encoded protein is CASSPLVLGENTEAFF.

V usage is TRBV25-1 and J usage is TRBJ1-4, with 12 bases identical to TRBD1. Germline assignment: CDR1 MGHDK and CDR2 SYGVNS. V shed 4 bases and J 7 bases; nucleotides not matched to a gene: 7. The CDR3 consists of 16 residues. CDR3 residues: CASSAFGTGGFEKLFF. Here the CDR3 DNA reads TGTGCCAGCAGTGCCTTTGGGACAGGGGGCTTTGAAAAACTGTTTTTT.

The chain carries TRBV27 and TRBJ2-7; the D is unclear. The CDR3 is 14 amino acids. V was cut by 3 bases and J by 2 bases, with 11 bases left in between. Germline V lookup: CDR1 MNHEY, CDR2 SMNVEV (reference sequence). The CDR3 is CASSFSTATYEQYV. In DNA, the CDR3 is TGTGCCAGCAGTTTTTCAACTGCGACCTACGAGCAGTACGTC.

The genes are TRBV13 and TRBJ2-7; no reliable D call. Germline V lookup: CDR1 PRHDT, CDR2 FYEKMQ (reference sequence). The CDR3 has 13 amino acids. Trimming took off 5 bases at V and 1 base at J, with 9 bases between the two ends. The CDR3 sequence is CASSPRSSYEQYF. CDR3 sequence (DNA): TGTGCCAGCAGCCCTAGGAGTTCCTACGAGCAGTACTTC. Using reference TRBV13 and TRBJ2-7 for the parts outside the CDR3, the full variable domain is AAGVIQSPRHLIKEKRETATLKCYPIPRHDTVYWYQQGPGQDPQFLISFYEKMQSDKGSIPDRFSAQQFSDYHSELNMSSLELGDSALYFCASSPRSSYEQYFGPGTRLTVT.

The chain combines TRBV28 with TRBJ2-2; D is ambiguous. This CDR3 is 13 amino acids long. V was pared by 6 bases and J by 0 bases, with 5 bases between. CDR1 and CDR2 (germline): MDHEN, SYDVKM. The CDR3 sequence: CASRTANTGELFF. CDR3 sequence (DNA): TGTGCCAGCAGGACTGCGAACACCGGGGAGCTGTTTTTT.

This clone is a singleton in its sample. This chain connects TRBV24-1 to TRBJ1-1; a possible D gene is TRBD1 (6 bases). The CDR3 spans 14 residues. Germline lookup yields CDR1 KGHDR and CDR2 SFDVKD. V was trimmed by 4 bases and J by 4 bases, leaving 12 bases between them. The CDR3 is CATSDSQGSTEAFF. The CDR3 coding sequence is TGTGCCACCAGTGACTCTCAGGGGAGCACTGAAGCTTTCTTT.

CDR3 region: CASSLIGTENTGELFF. The CDR3 DNA reads as TGTGCCAGCAGCTTAATTGGGACAGAGAACACCGGGGAGCTGTTTTTT. The chain links TRBV7-3 to TRBJ2-2; TRBD1 matches at 7 bases. Germline CDR1 reads SGHTA; CDR2 reads FQGTGA. J gave up 1 base and V 1 base, and 3 bases lay outside the gene matches. The CDR3 contains 16 residues.

V is TRBV6-5 and J is TRBJ2-3, with a possible D match to TRBD1 (6 bases). CDR1 and CDR2 (germline): MNHEY, SVGAGI. The V gene lost 2 bases and the J gene lost 4 bases, with 16 bases spanning the gap. This CDR3 has 16 amino acids. In nucleotides, the CDR3 is TGTGCCAGCAGTTACAATCTCCCAGGGGCAGCAGATACGCAGTATTTT. Protein sequence: CASSYNLPGAADTQYF.

Worth noting for this clone: The sample holds other DNA sequences that translate to the same CDR3. This chain uses TRBV6-4 with TRBJ2-1; possible D gene TRBD2, 6 bases. V gave up 4 bases and J gave up 10 bases, with 14 bases separating them. This CDR3 spans 13 amino acids. Germline V lookup: CDR1 MRHNA, CDR2 SNTAGT. The CDR3, as DNA: TGTGCCAGCAGTGCCGGGACTCCAGGGGAGCAGTTCTTC. Translated: CASSAGTPGEQFF.